This record concerns one T cell receptor (beta chain) sequence. The treatment is: preoperative locoregional IRX-2 cytokine immunotherapy. This phase Ib study tested locoregional IRX-2 cytokine immunotherapy given before surgery. The CDR3 covers 11 residues. The sample originates from a study of preoperative IRX-2 immunotherapy in early breast cancer. Libraries were prepared by immunoSEQ multiplex PCR; TCRdb keeps only in-frame clonotypes and omits some of them. The table has tens of thousands of clones, about 95% seen once. The receptor's source is a human donor with breast cancer. The chain uses TRBV21-1 and TRBJ2-1; the table names TRBD1, a call not compared with the DNA. TRBV21-1 is a recognized pseudogene. This material was collected from a patient treated with IRX-2 immunotherapy. CDR3 nucleotide sequence: TGTGCCAGCAGCATGCAGGTTGTAAAGTTCTTC. Protein: CASSMQVVKFF.